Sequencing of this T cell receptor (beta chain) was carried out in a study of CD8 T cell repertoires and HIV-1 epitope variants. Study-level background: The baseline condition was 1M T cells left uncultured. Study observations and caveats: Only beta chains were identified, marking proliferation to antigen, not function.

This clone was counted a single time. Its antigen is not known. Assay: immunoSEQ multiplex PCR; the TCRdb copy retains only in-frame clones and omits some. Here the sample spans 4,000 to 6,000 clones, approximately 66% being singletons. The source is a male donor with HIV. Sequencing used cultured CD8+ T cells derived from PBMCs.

The CDR3 DNA sequence: TGTGCCAGCAGCCTATTCGGTTTAACTAATGAAAAACTGTTTTTT. It is translated as CASSLFGLTNEKLFF. V is TRBV11-2 and J is TRBJ1-4; no clear D. V was trimmed by 5 bases and J by 1 base, leaving 11 bases between them. The germline V gene encodes CDR1 SGHAT and CDR2 FQNNGV. The CDR3 is made up of 15 amino acids.